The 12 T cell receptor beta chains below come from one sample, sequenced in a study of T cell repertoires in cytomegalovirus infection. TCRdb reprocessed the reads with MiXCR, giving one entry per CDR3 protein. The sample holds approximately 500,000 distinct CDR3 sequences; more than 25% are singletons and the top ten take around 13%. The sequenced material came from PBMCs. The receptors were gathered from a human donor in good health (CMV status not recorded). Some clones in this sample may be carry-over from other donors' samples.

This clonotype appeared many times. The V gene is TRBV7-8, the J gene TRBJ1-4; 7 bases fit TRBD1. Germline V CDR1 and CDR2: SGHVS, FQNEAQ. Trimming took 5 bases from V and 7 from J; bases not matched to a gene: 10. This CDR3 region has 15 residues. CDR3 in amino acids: CASSPDRDAGEKLFF. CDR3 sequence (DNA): TGTGCCAGCAGCCCAGACAGGGATGCTGGTGAAAAACTGTTTTTT.

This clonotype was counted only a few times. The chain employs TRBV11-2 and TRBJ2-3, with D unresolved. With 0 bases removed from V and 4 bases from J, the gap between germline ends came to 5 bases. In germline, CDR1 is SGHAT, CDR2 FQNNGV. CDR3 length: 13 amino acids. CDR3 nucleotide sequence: TGTGCCAGCAGCTTAGACACCGCAGATACGCAGTATTTT. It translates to CASSLDTADTQYF.

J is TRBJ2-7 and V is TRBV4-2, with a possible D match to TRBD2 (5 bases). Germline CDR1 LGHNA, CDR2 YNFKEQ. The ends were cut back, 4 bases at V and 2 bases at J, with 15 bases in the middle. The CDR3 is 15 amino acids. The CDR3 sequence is CASSPEARETYEQYF. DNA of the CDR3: TGTGCCAGCAGCCCAGAGGCGAGGGAGACCTACGAGCAGTACTTC.

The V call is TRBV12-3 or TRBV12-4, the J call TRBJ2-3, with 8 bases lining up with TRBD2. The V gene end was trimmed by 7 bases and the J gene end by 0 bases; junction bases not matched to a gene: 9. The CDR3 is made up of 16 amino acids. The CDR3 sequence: CASTSQGLGSTDTQYF. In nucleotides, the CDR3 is TGTGCCAGCACGTCGCAGGGACTAGGCAGCACAGATACGCAGTATTTT.

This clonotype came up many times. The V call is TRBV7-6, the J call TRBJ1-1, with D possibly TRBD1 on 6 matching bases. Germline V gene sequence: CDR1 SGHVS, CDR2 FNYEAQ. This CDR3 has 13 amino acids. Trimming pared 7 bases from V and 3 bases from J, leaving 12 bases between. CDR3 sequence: CASKLQGDTEAFF. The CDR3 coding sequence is TGTGCCAGCAAACTACAGGGTGACACTGAAGCTTTCTTT.

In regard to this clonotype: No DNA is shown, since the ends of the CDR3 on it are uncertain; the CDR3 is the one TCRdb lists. The CDR3 spells CASSLEKANEKLFF. This chain joins TRBV12-3 or TRBV12-4 and TRBJ1-4. The CDR3 is 14 amino acids long, termini counted.

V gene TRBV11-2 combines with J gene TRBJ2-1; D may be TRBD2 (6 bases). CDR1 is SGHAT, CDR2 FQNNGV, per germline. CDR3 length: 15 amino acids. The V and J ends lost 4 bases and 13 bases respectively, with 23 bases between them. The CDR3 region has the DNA TGTGCCAGCAGCTCCCCAAACCAAGGACTGGGGGGACAGTTCTTC. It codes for CASSSPNQGLGGQFF.

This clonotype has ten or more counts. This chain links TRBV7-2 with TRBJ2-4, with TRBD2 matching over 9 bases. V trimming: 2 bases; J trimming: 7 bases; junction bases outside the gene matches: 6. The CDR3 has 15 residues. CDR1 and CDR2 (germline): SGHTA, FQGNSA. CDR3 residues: CASSLSIAGGNIQYF. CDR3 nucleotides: TGTGCCAGCAGCTTATCTATTGCGGGAGGGAACATTCAGTACTTC.

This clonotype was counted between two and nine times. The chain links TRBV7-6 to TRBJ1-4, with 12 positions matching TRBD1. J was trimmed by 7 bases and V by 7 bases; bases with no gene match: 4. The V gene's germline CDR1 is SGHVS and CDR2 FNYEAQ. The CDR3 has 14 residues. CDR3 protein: CASNPGQGAEKLFF. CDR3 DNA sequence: TGTGCCAGCAATCCGGGACAGGGGGCTGAAAAACTGTTTTTT. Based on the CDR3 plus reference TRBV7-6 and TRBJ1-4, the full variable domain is GAGVSQSPRYKVTKRGQDVALRCDPISGHVSLYWYRQALGQGPEFLTYFNYEAQQDKSGLPNDRFSAERPEGSISTLTIQRTEQRDSAMYRCASNPGQGAEKLFFGSGTQLSVL.

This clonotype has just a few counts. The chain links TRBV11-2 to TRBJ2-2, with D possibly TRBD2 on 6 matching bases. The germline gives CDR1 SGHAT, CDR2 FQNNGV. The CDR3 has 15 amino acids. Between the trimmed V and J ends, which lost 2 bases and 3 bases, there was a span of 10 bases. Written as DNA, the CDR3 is TGTGCCAGCAGCTTACGGGAGCCTTACACCGGGGAGCTGTTTTTT. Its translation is CASSLREPYTGELFF.

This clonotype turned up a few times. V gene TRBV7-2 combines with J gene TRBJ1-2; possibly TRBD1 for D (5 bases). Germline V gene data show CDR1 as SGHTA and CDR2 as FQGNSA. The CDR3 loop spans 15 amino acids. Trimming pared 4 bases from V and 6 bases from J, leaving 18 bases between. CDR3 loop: CASSYLGGRLDGYTF. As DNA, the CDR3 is TGTGCCAGCAGCTACCTCGGGGGACGATTAGATGGCTACACCTTC.

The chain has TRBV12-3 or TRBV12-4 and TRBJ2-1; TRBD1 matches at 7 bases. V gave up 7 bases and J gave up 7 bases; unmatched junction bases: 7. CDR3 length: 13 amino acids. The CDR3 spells CASTPTGINEQFF. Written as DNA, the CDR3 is TGTGCCAGCACCCCGACAGGGATAAATGAGCAGTTCTTC.